Sequencing of this TCR beta chain was carried out in a study of blood T cell repertoires in COVID-19. The overall study: Both acute and convalescent COVID-19 samples were obtained from the United States, Italy and Spain. T cells, B-cell-depleted T cells, or PBMCs provided the cDNA or gDNA that served as material.

This clone was detected once. As handled by the study authors: Amplification of reference gene primers was used by the study to estimate nucleated cell counts. TCRdb's table, derived via immunoSEQ multiplex PCR, lists solely in-frame clones and lacks some. V and J calls and clone size are given by that table; D and trimming were obtained from the DNA. The sample comprises hundreds of thousands of clones, approximately 80% of which are singletons, and 1.5% to 2% rests with the top ten. This CDR3 has 15 residues. Per germline, CDR1 SGHTA and CDR2 FQGNSA. The ends were cut back, 1 base at V and 2 bases at J, with 8 bases in the middle.

This chain connects TRBV7-2 to TRBJ1-4; possibly TRBD1 for D (6 bases). Sequencing was done on a sample of peripheral blood. The receptor was derived from a woman of 80 years or more with acute or convalescent COVID-19. The CDR3 nucleotides are TGTGCCAGCAGCTTAGTCGGACAGACTAATGAAAAACTGTTTTTT. Translating it yields CASSLVGQTNEKLFF. The full variable domain, completed using reference TRBV7-2 and TRBJ1-4, is GAGVSQSPSNKVTEKGKDVELRCDPISGHTALYWYRQSLGQGLEFLIYFQGNSAPDKSGLPSDRFSAERTGGSVSTLTIQRTQQEDSAVYLCASSLVGQTNEKLFFGSGTQLSVL.